These 8 T cell receptor beta chains came from one sample sequenced in a study of Graves' ophthalmopathy and Graves' hyperthyroidism. Amplification targeted the TCR beta CDR3 regions, with RNA transcripts as the source material. HTBI primers primed a first-round RT-PCR, and a second-round multiplex PCR followed. MiXCR, applied by TCRdb to the multiplex PCR reads, yields one record per CDR3 protein. The table shows about 550,000 distinct CDR3 sequences, with 35% to 40% occurring only once. The sample taken for sequencing was peripheral blood or thyroid tissue (not recorded which). These receptor sequences come from an adult man with Graves' hyperthyroidism.

There are many counts of this clonotype. Mismatch with germline at one junction end may stem from a read error. This CDR3 reads CASSLGGNSPLHF. The CDR3, as DNA: TGTGCCAGCAGCTTAGGCGGAAATTCACCCCTCCACTTT. V usage is TRBV12-3 or TRBV12-4 and J usage is TRBJ1-6, with D unclear. There are 13 residues in the CDR3.

This clonotype has at least ten counts. This chain links TRBV3-1 with TRBJ1-3, with D unresolved. The V end was cut by 2 bases, the J end by 3 bases, with 5 bases between. This CDR3 spans 13 amino acids. Per the germline V gene, CDR1 is LGHDT and CDR2 is YNNKEL (reference sequence). The CDR3, as DNA: TGTGCCAGCAGCCAACCCGGTGGAAACACCATATATTTT. This sequence encodes CASSQPGGNTIYF.

This clonotype was observed many times. The V call is TRBV19, the J call TRBJ2-5; 7 bases are a match to TRBD1. After removal of 5 bases from V and 4 bases from J, the junction contained 4 bases not matched to a gene. The CDR3 runs 13 residues. Germline assignment: CDR1 LNHDA and CDR2 SQIVND (reference sequence). For the CDR3, the DNA is TGTGCCAGTAGTCCGGGACAGACAGAGACCCAGTACTTC. Translation: CASSPGQTETQYF.

This clonotype was picked up one time. At one boundary the junction diverges from the germline segment, which might be a read error. The gene calls are TRBV28 and TRBJ1-1; D is uncertain. Germline values: CDR1 MDHEN, CDR2 SYDVKM. The CDR3 loop spans 16 amino acids. The CDR3 loop reads CASSLPAFITNTETFF. The CDR3 bases are TGTGCCAGCAGTTTGCCAGCCTTTATCACGAACACTGAAACTTTCTTT.

The chain is built from TRBV20-1 and TRBJ2-5; 14 bases line up with TRBD2. Germline V gives CDR1 DFQATT, CDR2 SNEGSKA (reference sequence). Trimming cost V 3 bases and J 4 bases; bases outside gene matches: 10. This CDR3 has 17 amino acids. CDR3 DNA sequence: TGCAGTGCTAGGATGACTAGCGGGAGGGGCCCCATAGAGACCCAGTACTTC. It translates to CSARMTSGRGPIETQYF.

There are many counts of this clonotype. This chain uses TRBV7-9 with TRBJ1-6, with D possibly matching TRBD1 (6 bases). Per the germline V gene, CDR1 is SEHNR and CDR2 is FQNEAQ (reference sequence). V was pared by 3 bases and J by 7 bases, with 10 bases between. The CDR3 runs to 14 residues. The DNA of the CDR3 is TGTGCCAGCAGCTTCGGGGGGCGAAATTCACCCCTCCACTTT. This sequence encodes CASSFGGRNSPLHF. Full variable domain (missing parts from reference TRBV7-9 and TRBJ1-6): DTGVSQNPRHKITKRGQNVTFRCDPISEHNRLYWYRQTLGQGPEFLTYFQNEAQLEKSRLLSDRFSAERPKGSFSTLEIQRTEQGDSAMYLCASSFGGRNSPLHFGNGTRLTVT.

This clonotype was seen at least ten times. CDR3 protein: CSAMRVSNQPQHF. CDR3 sequence (DNA): TGCAGTGCTATGAGGGTTAGCAATCAGCCCCAGCATTTT. The V and J genes are TRBV20-1 and TRBJ1-5; D unclear. CDR1 is DFQATT, CDR2 SNEGSKA, per germline (reference sequence). The ends were cut back, 4 bases at V and 0 bases at J, with 7 bases in the middle. The CDR3 covers 13 residues.

This clonotype showed up many times. This sequence joins TRBV12-3 or TRBV12-4 and TRBJ2-2; D may be TRBD1 (6 bases). The CDR3 contains 15 residues. Trimming shortened V by 3 bases and J by 4 bases, and 12 bases separated the two germline ends. CDR3 residues: CASSLGQGLTGELFF. The DNA for the CDR3 is TGTGCCAGCAGTTTGGGTCAGGGGCTCACCGGGGAGCTGTTTTTT.